One and the same sample provided the 16 T cell receptor beta chains below, sequenced in a study of blood T cell repertoires in COVID-19. Method: immunoSEQ multiplex PCR; TCRdb's copy keeps in-frame clones and lacks some. The sample records under 200,000 clones, around 82% being singletons. Material for sequencing was PBMCs or T cells enriched from blood (not recorded which). Every receptor here comes from a man between 60 and 75 years old who had recovered from COVID-19.

The J gene is TRBJ2-6, the V gene TRBV6-5; D not certain. This CDR3 region has 13 residues. The germline V gene has CDR1 MNHEY and CDR2 SVGAGI. V was clipped by 6 bases and J by 3 bases, with 6 bases between them. The DNA of the CDR3 is TGTGCCAGCAGGCCAGGTGGGGCCAACGTCCTGACTTTC. It encodes CASRPGGANVLTF.

The chain carries TRBV28 and TRBJ1-5, with 7 positions matching TRBD1. Germline V gene data show CDR1 as MDHEN and CDR2 as SYDVKM. The V and J ends lost 5 bases and 7 bases, in that order; junction bases with no gene match: 5. The CDR3 runs to 13 residues. CDR3 in DNA: TGTGCCAGCAGTGACTCAGGGGGACAGCCCCAGCATTTT. Translation gives CASSDSGGQPQHF.

This clone was found a few times. The chain links TRBV19 to TRBJ2-1; TRBD2 agrees at 7 bases. This CDR3 has 14 amino acids. With V trimmed by 7 bases and J by 4 bases, 7 bases remained unmatched. Per germline, CDR1 LNHDA and CDR2 SQIVND (reference sequence). The DNA of the CDR3 is TGTGCCAGTAAACCAGCGGGGACTTACAATGAGCAGTTCTTC. It is translated as CASKPAGTYNEQFF. The full variable domain, with the rest looked up from reference TRBV19 and TRBJ2-1, is DGGITQSPKYLFRKEGQNVTLSCEQNLNHDAMYWYRQDPGQGLRLIYYSQIVNDFQKGDIAEGYSVSREKKESFPLTVTSAQKNPTAFYLCASKPAGTYNEQFFGPGTRLTVL.

The chain couples TRBV11-2 to TRBJ2-2, with TRBD1 as a possible D gene (5 bases). The CDR3 contains 16 residues. CDR1 and CDR2 (germline): SGHAT, FQNNGV. V was pared by 5 bases and J by 4 bases, with 17 bases between. CDR3 amino acids: CASSPRAQGLTGELFF. Here the CDR3 DNA reads TGTGCCAGCAGCCCTAGGGCCCAGGGTCTCACCGGGGAGCTGTTTTTT.

The chain carries TRBV10-3 and TRBJ2-3; 8 bases fit TRBD2. The J segment lost 6 bases and the V segment lost 0 bases, leaving 5 bases of the junction unmatched. Germline V gives CDR1 ENHRY, CDR2 SYGVKD. CDR3 length: 15 residues. The CDR3 DNA sequence: TGTGCCATCAGTGAGTCCCAGCGGGAGATGGATACGCAGTATTTT. This codes for CAISESQREMDTQYF.

This clone was observed a handful of times. The chain combines TRBV7-6 with TRBJ1-2, with unresolved D. There are 14 residues in the CDR3. The V end lost 1 base, the J end lost 4 bases, and 10 bases lay between the germline ends. Per the germline V gene, CDR1 is SGHVS and CDR2 is FNYEAQ. The CDR3 here is CASSLGTSVYGYTF. The CDR3 bases are TGTGCCAGCAGCTTAGGGACTTCGGTCTATGGCTACACCTTC.

The chain is built from TRBV2 and TRBJ1-1; D is unresolved. Trimming removed 4 bases from V and 1 base from J, with 4 bases in between. The germline V gene encodes CDR1 SNHLY and CDR2 FYNNEI. The CDR3 covers 12 residues. CDR3 nucleotide sequence: TGTGCCAGCAGTGCGTCGAACACTGAAGCTTTCTTT. This translates into CASSASNTEAFF. Full variable domain (missing parts from reference TRBV2 and TRBJ1-1): EPEVTQTPSHQVTQMGQEVILRCVPISNHLYFYWYRQILGQKVEFLVSFYNNEISEKSEIFDDQFSVERPDGSNFTLKIRSTKLEDSAMYFCASSASNTEAFFGQGTRLTVV.

This chain uses TRBV5-1 with TRBJ2-7, with 7 bases lining up with TRBD2. This CDR3 spans 13 amino acids. Unmatched junction bases numbered 0, after V lost 0 bases and J lost 3 bases. Germline-derived CDR1 and CDR2 are SGHRS and YFSETQ. CDR3 bases: TGCGCCAGCAGCTTGGGCGGGGGCTACGAGCAGTACTTC. Its protein is CASSLGGGYEQYF.

Note on this clone: The junction departs from the called germline gene at one end, perhaps through a read error. V gene TRBV13 combines with J gene TRBJ1-4, with TRBD1 identical over 11 bases. The CDR3 has 15 residues. CDR1 PRHDT and CDR2 FYEKMQ come from the germline V gene (reference sequence). The DNA of the CDR3 is TGTGCCAGCAGCCTAGGGACAGGGGGTAATGAAAAACTGTTTTTT. Translation gives CASSLGTGGNEKLFF.

The table lists this clone with a few counts. J is TRBJ1-5 and V is TRBV7-3; a possible D gene is TRBD1 (5 bases). The CDR3 consists of 13 residues. Germline-derived CDR1 and CDR2 are SGHTA and FQGTGA. Trimming cost V 8 bases and J 7 bases, with 15 bases left between them. CDR3 DNA: TGTGCCAGCGGGGCGTATGCGGGGCAGCCCCAGCATTTT. This gives the protein CASGAYAGQPQHF.

This chain connects TRBV28 to TRBJ2-7, with D unclear. Germline CDR1 reads MDHEN; CDR2 reads SYDVKM. V lost 2 bases, J lost 3 bases, and 5 bases lay in between. CDR3 length: 12 residues. This chain's CDR3 is CASSLGLYEQYF. The CDR3 coding sequence is TGTGCCAGCAGTTTAGGCCTCTACGAGCAGTACTTC.

This clone appeared a single time. The rearrangement links TRBV7-3 to TRBJ1-1, with 7 nucleotides matching TRBD1. The CDR3 runs 14 residues. J gave up 4 bases and V 4 bases, and 6 bases lay outside the gene matches. The V gene's germline CDR1 is SGHTA and CDR2 FQGTGA. CDR3 sequence: CASSSPGTATEAFF. CDR3 DNA: TGTGCCAGCAGCTCGCCCGGGACAGCCACTGAAGCTTTCTTT. The full variable domain, with the rest looked up from reference TRBV7-3 and TRBJ1-1, is GAGVSQTPSNKVTEKGKYVELRCDPISGHTALYWYRQSLGQGPEFLIYFQGTGAADDSGLPNDRFFAVRPEGSVSTLKIQRTERGDSAVYLCASSSPGTATEAFFGQGTRLTVV.

This chain connects TRBV4-1 to TRBJ2-7; tentatively, D is TRBD1 (5 bases). V was trimmed by 0 bases and J by 3 bases, leaving 15 bases between them. The CDR3 is made up of 16 amino acids. Germline assignment: CDR1 MGHRA and CDR2 YSYEKL. This CDR3 is CASSQDRAGPHYEQYF. The DNA for the CDR3 is TGCGCCAGCAGCCAAGATAGAGCAGGGCCACACTACGAGCAGTACTTC.

This chain uses TRBV28 with TRBJ1-5; tentatively, D is TRBD1 (5 bases). From germline, CDR1 is MDHEN and CDR2 SYDVKM. V dropped 2 bases and J dropped 3 bases, with 11 bases sitting between them. The CDR3 is 15 amino acids. The CDR3: CASSLDSRDNQPQHF. The CDR3 DNA is TGTGCCAGCAGTTTAGATTCCAGGGACAATCAGCCCCAGCATTTT.

V gene TRBV14 combines with J gene TRBJ1-1; D not resolved. The CDR3 is 13 residues long. V was pared by 5 bases and J by 2 bases, with 9 bases between. CDR1 is SGHDN and CDR2 is FVKESK in the germline V gene. The CDR3 coding sequence is TGTGCCAGCAGCGCGGGCCAAAACACTGAAGCTTTCTTT. Its translation: CASSAGQNTEAFF. Supplemented by reference TRBV14 and TRBJ1-1, the full variable domain reads EAGVTQFPSHSVIEKGQTVTLRCDPISGHDNLYWYRRVMGKEIKFLLHFVKESKQDESGMPNNRFLAERTGGTYSTLKVQPAELEDSGVYFCASSAGQNTEAFFGQGTRLTVV.

The gene calls are TRBV7-2 and TRBJ1-4; TRBD1 matches at 9 bases. J lost 6 bases, V lost 3 bases, and 2 bases had no gene match. Germline lookup yields CDR1 SGHTA and CDR2 FQGNSA. The CDR3 is made up of 14 amino acids. CDR3 in amino acids: CASSLGQGHEKLFF. CDR3 coding DNA: TGTGCCAGCAGCTTGGGACAGGGTCATGAAAAACTGTTTTTT. Drawing the rest from reference TRBV7-2 and TRBJ1-4, the complete variable domain is GAGVSQSPSNKVTEKGKDVELRCDPISGHTALYWYRQSLGQGLEFLIYFQGNSAPDKSGLPSDRFSAERTGGSVSTLTIQRTQQEDSAVYLCASSLGQGHEKLFFGSGTQLSVL.